This T cell receptor beta chain was identified during a study of T-cell reconstitution after alpha-beta-depleted transplantation in children. Study-wide points: About two months after transplant, alpha-beta T cells reportedly came from several hundred expanded graft clones.

Comment on this clonotype: The antigen remains unidentified.

Molecular barcoding with unique molecular identifiers was used for the TCRbeta library. MiXCR was run by TCRdb on the PCR reads, yielding one entry per CDR3 protein. The sample lists about 600,000 distinct CDR3 sequences; roughly 13% were seen once. The CDR3 contains 12 residues. Germline values: CDR1 SQVTM, CDR2 ANQGSEA. V lost 5 bases and J lost 9, with 14 bases in between. The starting material was PBMCs, mostly from graft donor cells, obtained 360 days after TCRalphabeta/CD19-depleted stem cell transplant. This TCR was sampled from a male patient younger than 18 who had a stem cell transplant for acute myeloid leukemia, so the T cells may come from the graft donor. The genes are TRBV29-1 and TRBJ2-1, with no clear D. CDR3 bases: TGCAGCGTTCTAACACTGGGCGGTGAGCAGTTCTTC. Encoded protein: CSVLTLGGEQFF.